These 8 T cell receptor beta chains came from one sample sequenced in a study of blood T cell repertoires in COVID-19. TCRdb keeps only in-frame clones here, not all; method: immunoSEQ multiplex PCR. The sample holds 51,000 or so clones, around 80% seen once. The material sequenced was peripheral blood. The receptors originated from a woman aged 80 or over with COVID-19, enrolled during active disease.

The V gene is TRBV28, the J gene TRBJ1-3, with D possibly TRBD1 on 5 matching bases. Looked up from germline, CDR1 is MDHEN and CDR2 is SYDVKM. CDR3 length: 16 amino acids. V was shortened by 6 bases and J by 0 bases, with 15 bases between the two germline ends. The CDR3: CASSQGNRYSGNTIYF. CDR3 sequence (DNA): TGTGCCAGCAGCCAAGGTAACAGGTACTCTGGAAACACCATATATTTT.

J is TRBJ1-3 and V is TRBV3-1 (or the pseudogene TRBV3-2), with D hard to call. CDR1 LGHDT and CDR2 YNNKEL come from the germline V gene (reference sequence). The CDR3 has 13 residues. V lost 5 bases and J lost 0, with 5 bases in between. The CDR3 sequence is CASSAGSGNTIYF. In DNA form, the CDR3 reads TGTGCCAGCAGCGCGGGCTCTGGAAACACCATATATTTT.

This sequence joins TRBV28 and TRBJ2-1; 11 nucleotides match TRBD2. Germline loops: CDR1 MDHEN, CDR2 SYDVKM. V trimming: 3 bases; J trimming: 7 bases; junction bases outside the gene matches: 11. This CDR3 is 17 amino acids long. CDR3 sequence (DNA): TGTGCCAGCAGTTTTCCCGTCGATAGCGGGAGGGTAAATGAGCAGTTCTTC. Its protein product is CASSFPVDSGRVNEQFF.

The V gene is TRBV5-4, the J gene TRBJ1-6, with D perhaps TRBD1 (5 bases). V gave up 4 bases and J gave up 8 bases, with 16 bases separating them. CDR1 and CDR2 from the germline V gene are SGHNT and YYREEE (reference sequence). CDR3 length equals 15 residues. CDR3 in amino acids: CASSPPGGGDSPLHF. The CDR3, as DNA: TGTGCCAGCAGCCCACCGGGGGGTGGTGATTCACCCCTCCACTTT.

The V gene is TRBV6-1, the J gene TRBJ2-3; 9 nucleotides line up with TRBD2. The germline CDR1 and CDR2 sequences are MNHNS and SASEGT. This CDR3 region has 18 residues. V lost 0 bases and J lost 0; bases outside the gene matches: 7. The CDR3 coding sequence is TGTGCCAGCAGTGAAGCAAACACGGGACTAGCAAGCACAGATACGCAGTATTTT. This translates into CASSEANTGLASTDTQYF.

The chain is built from TRBV9 and TRBJ2-7; TRBD2 matches 7 bases. Losses at the gene ends were 3 bases for V and 2 bases for J; bases not matched to a gene: 2. CDR3 size: 13 residues. Germline V gives CDR1 SGDLS, CDR2 YYNGEE. The CDR3 is CASSGAGAYEQYF. In DNA form, the CDR3 reads TGTGCCAGCAGCGGGGCGGGAGCCTACGAGCAGTACTTC.

The V call is TRBV11-3, the J call TRBJ1-2, with 9 bases aligning to TRBD1. Germline loops: CDR1 SGHNT, CDR2 YENEEA. J gave up 7 bases and V 5 bases, and 5 bases lay outside the gene matches. This CDR3 comprises 13 residues. This CDR3 reads CASSNRDRAGYTF. In nucleotides, the CDR3 is TGTGCCAGCAGCAACCGGGACAGGGCTGGCTACACCTTC.

This clone was counted at least ten times. This chain links TRBV4-1 with TRBJ1-3; 7 nucleotides agree with TRBD1. The CDR3 contains 17 residues. Looked up from germline, CDR1 is MGHRA and CDR2 is YSYEKL. V shed 0 bases, J shed 0 bases, and the junction held 5 bases outside the gene matches. The CDR3 bases are TGCGCCAGCAGCCAAGATCGGGGACAGAACTCTGGAAACACCATATATTTT. It is translated as CASSQDRGQNSGNTIYF.